The clone carrying this T cell receptor beta chain has only one observation. What it binds is not known. These data are taken from a study of coeliac disease. The wider study: Coeliac patients had newly diagnosed active disease, refractory type I disease, or gluten-free diet control.

General study results and limits: TRB repertoires were largely private, with most amino acid sequences found in only one sample. The authors considered this approach unsuitable for unbiased detection of gliadin-specific T cells. Active celiac intraepithelial and lamina propria samples had lower TRB and TRG clonality than control samples.

With 3 bases removed from V and 8 bases from J, the gap between germline ends came to 13 bases. The CDR3 runs 14 residues. From germline, CDR1 is SEHNR and CDR2 FQNEAQ (reference sequence). Clones were sequenced by immunoSEQ multiplex PCR, and TCRdb holds only the in-frame ones, with some missing. This sample has some 2,400 clones, with roughly three fifths found just once. The TCR comes from a woman between 65 and 79 years old with celiac disease on a gluten-free diet. V usage is TRBV7-9 and J usage is TRBJ1-4, with D perhaps TRBD1 (6 bases). Sequenced sample: intraepithelial lymphocytes from the gut. The DNA of the CDR3 is TGTGCCAGCAGCTTCCGACAGGAGACCGAAAAACTGTTTTTT. Its protein product is CASSFRQETEKLFF.